One sample yielded the 30 T cell receptor beta chains listed below, sequenced in a study of identical twins. Each CDR3 protein is one row after TCRdb ran MiXCR on the 5' RACE reads. Of around 100,000 distinct CDR3 sequences in the sample, about 6.1% were seen once. Input material: memory T cells sorted from blood. These receptors were collected from a woman aged 50 to 60 in good health.

This clonotype has a count of ten or more. This chain connects TRBV9 to TRBJ2-2; weak D call: TRBD1 (6 bases). Deletions cut 3 bases from V and 7 bases from J, with 19 bases between. Germline CDR1 is SGDLS and CDR2 is YYNGEE. This CDR3 is built from 16 residues. CDR3 coding DNA: TGTGCCAGCAGCGATACAGGGTTCCCCCGGGTCGGGGAGCTGTTTTTT. It translates to CASSDTGFPRVGELFF.

CDR3 residues: CASSLNFGYTDTQYF. In nucleotides, the CDR3 is TGTGCCAGCAGCTTAAATTTTGGCTACACAGATACGCAGTATTTT. The chain is built from TRBV11-2 and TRBJ2-3; D unclear. CDR3 length equals 15 residues. Germline values: CDR1 SGHAT, CDR2 FQNNGV. Trimming removed 2 bases from V and 2 bases from J, with 11 bases in between.

This clonotype was counted many times. The chain recombines TRBV5-1 with TRBJ2-7; possibly TRBD1 or TRBD2 for D (5 bases each). The CDR3 runs 14 residues. Germline V gene lookup returns CDR1 SGHRS and CDR2 YFSETQ. V gave up 0 bases and J gave up 6 bases, with 13 bases separating them. CDR3: CASSLAWDPREQYF. CDR3 in DNA: TGCGCCAGCAGCTTGGCCTGGGACCCCCGCGAGCAGTACTTC. Full variable domain (remainder filled in from reference TRBV5-1 and TRBJ2-7): KAGVTQTPRYLIKTRGQQVTLSCSPISGHRSVSWYQQTPGQGLQFLFEYFSETQRNKGNFPGRFSGRQFSNSRSEMNVSTLELGDSALYLCASSLAWDPREQYFGPGTRLTVT.

This clonotype was seen at least ten times. V is TRBV20-1 and J is TRBJ2-1, with D perhaps assigned TRBD1 or TRBD2 (5 bases each). CDR3 length: 15 residues. Germline CDR1 is DFQATT and CDR2 is SNEGSKA (reference sequence). The V and J ends lost 1 base and 8 bases respectively, with 18 bases between them. CDR3 nucleotide sequence: TGCAGTGCTAGAGTATTGACGGGACGGGTGGATGAGCAGTTCTTC. The encoded protein is CSARVLTGRVDEQFF.

A word on this clonotype: A much more abundant neighbour one base away suggests this may be a read error. The limits of the CDR3 on the DNA are not certain, so only TCRdb's listed CDR3 is given. CDR3 residues: CASGLVARGTETFF. The chain combines TRBV12-5 with TRBJ1-1; TRBD1 is taken as the D call from the table, unchecked against the DNA. Per the germline V gene, CDR1 is LGHNT and CDR2 is FRNRAP. Termini included, the CDR3 measures 14 amino acids.

In its sample, this clonotype was seen many times. The chain couples TRBV20-1 to TRBJ1-5; D is possibly TRBD1 (6 bases). Between the trimmed V and J ends, which lost 6 bases and 5 bases, there was a span of 17 bases. The CDR3 covers 14 residues. The germline CDR1 and CDR2 sequences are DFQATT and SNEGSKA (reference sequence). The chain's CDR3 is CSARTGSKDQPQHF. CDR3 DNA sequence: TGCAGTGCCCGTACAGGGAGTAAAGATCAGCCCCAGCATTTT.

This clonotype was observed many times. The CDR3 nucleotides are TGTGCCAGCAGCCAAAAACTAGCGGGAAGGGTGCAGTACTTC. Translation gives CASSQKLAGRVQYF. The chain links TRBV3-1 to TRBJ2-7; 10 nucleotides agree with TRBD2. The junction had 7 bases not matched to a gene; V was cut back by 2 bases and J by 9 bases. This CDR3 has 14 residues. CDR1 and CDR2 (germline): LGHDT, YNNKEL (reference sequence).

V usage is TRBV18 and J usage is TRBJ2-5, with 9 bases matching TRBD2. V shed 5 bases and J 5 bases; nucleotides not matched to a gene: 6. The CDR3 runs to 14 residues. Germline V gene data show CDR1 as KGHSH and CDR2 as LQKENI. CDR3 region: CASSSASGKETQYF. The CDR3 nucleotides read TGTGCCAGCTCATCGGCTAGCGGGAAGGAGACCCAGTACTTC.

The sample holds many counts of this clonotype. The chain recombines TRBV28 with TRBJ2-7; 7 nucleotides agree with TRBD2. Unmatched junction bases numbered 13, after V lost 5 bases and J lost 9 bases. The CDR3 extends over 14 amino acids. In germline, CDR1 is MDHEN, CDR2 SYDVKM. CDR3 nucleotide sequence: TGTGCCAGCAGTATAACCGGGACTACTCCCTGGCAGTACGTC. Protein: CASSITGTTPWQYV.

This clonotype was seen repeatedly, ten times or more. The chain employs TRBV4-2 and TRBJ2-5; TRBD1 or TRBD2 may be the D gene (6 bases each). The length of the CDR3 is 16 residues. V shed 0 bases and J shed 1 base, with 12 bases lying between them. Germline V CDR1 and CDR2: LGHNA, YNFKEQ. The CDR3 DNA reads TGTGCCAGCAGCCAAGATTGGGGGGCCCTCCAAGAGACCCAGTACTTC. This codes for CASSQDWGALQETQYF.

This clonotype was picked up many times. The rearrangement joins TRBV28 to TRBJ2-5, with 8 bases aligning to TRBD2. Germline V lookup: CDR1 MDHEN, CDR2 SYDVKM. This CDR3 contains 15 residues. V dropped 2 bases and J dropped 4; count of bases not matched to a gene: 6. The CDR3: CASSLAGGHTETQYF. Written as DNA, the CDR3 is TGTGCCAGCAGTTTAGCGGGAGGACACACAGAGACCCAGTACTTC.

This clonotype was recorded many times. The gene calls are TRBV6-5 and TRBJ2-7; D could derive from TRBD1 or TRBD2 (5 bases each). The V end lost 6 bases, the J end lost 1 base, and 13 bases lay between the germline ends. Germline CDR1 MNHEY, CDR2 SVGAGI. The CDR3 runs 14 residues. The CDR3 protein is CASSRDGRSYEQYF. CDR3 in DNA: TGTGCCAGCAGCCGGGACGGAAGGTCCTACGAGCAGTACTTC.

This clonotype has ten or more counts. This chain links TRBV12-3 or TRBV12-4 with TRBJ2-7; D may match TRBD1 or TRBD2 (5 bases each). The germline V and J ends were trimmed by 7 bases and 2 bases, with 12 bases remaining between them. This CDR3 is 13 amino acids long. The CDR3 DNA sequence: TGTGCCAGCAAGGGACCCAGAACCTACGAGCAGTACTTC. This gives the protein CASKGPRTYEQYF.

This clonotype was counted ten times or more. This sequence joins TRBV5-1 and TRBJ2-1, with TRBD2 as a possible D gene (6 bases). Trimming stripped 5 bases from V and 0 bases from J, with 12 bases between. CDR1 and CDR2 (germline): SGHRS, YFSETQ. The CDR3 runs 15 residues. CDR3 amino acids: CASSLGGSSYNEQFF. DNA of the CDR3: TGCGCCAGCAGTCTAGGAGGGAGCTCCTACAATGAGCAGTTCTTC.

This clonotype came up many times. This chain joins TRBV7-9 and TRBJ1-2, with D hard to call. This CDR3 has 12 residues. The V end was cut by 0 bases, the J end by 6 bases, with 5 bases between. CDR1 and CDR2 from the germline V gene are SEHNR and FQNEAQ (reference sequence). The CDR3 here is CASSLAGNGYTF. The CDR3 nucleotides are TGTGCCAGCAGCTTAGCGGGGAATGGCTACACCTTC.

The rearrangement uses TRBV27 and TRBJ2-1; D uncertain. The CDR3 runs to 16 residues. Germline V gene sequence: CDR1 MNHEY, CDR2 SMNVEV (reference sequence). The V and J ends lost 4 bases and 0 bases respectively, with 13 bases between them. In DNA form, the CDR3 reads TGTGCCAGCAGTTCCCCAGCGAAAAGCTCCTACAATGAGCAGTTCTTC. The encoded protein is CASSSPAKSSYNEQFF.

Only a few counts were recorded for this clonotype. The CDR3 nucleotides read TGTGCCAGCAGTGGTATAGCGGGAGCTGTGTCTGGGGCCAACGTCCTGACTTTC. Translated, it gives CASSGIAGAVSGANVLTF. The V call is TRBV6-2 or TRBV6-3, the J call TRBJ2-6; 9 nucleotides line up with TRBD2. This CDR3 comprises 18 residues. V gave up 5 bases and J gave up 1 base; unmatched junction bases: 9. Germline CDR1 and CDR2: MNHEY and SVGEGT.

This clonotype was counted ten times or more. The CDR3 loop is CASSPTLPYEQYF. The DNA for the CDR3 is TGTGCCAGCAGCCCGACACTACCCTACGAGCAGTACTTC. The rearrangement joins TRBV5-5 to TRBJ2-7; unclear D gene. V lost 4 bases and J lost 2, with 10 bases in between. The germline gives CDR1 SGHKS, CDR2 YYEKEE (reference sequence). This CDR3 region has 13 residues.

This clonotype was counted many times. The chain uses TRBV19 and TRBJ2-1; a weak D match, TRBD2 (5 bases). V lost 7 bases, J lost 12 bases, and 13 bases lay in between. There are 11 residues in the CDR3. Germline assignment: CDR1 LNHDA and CDR2 SQIVND (reference sequence). For the CDR3, the DNA is TGTGCCAGTACCTACCTAGGACTGCAGTTCTTC. Protein product: CASTYLGLQFF.

This clonotype was seen repeatedly, ten times or more. The chain carries TRBV20-1 and TRBJ2-7; D may match TRBD1 or TRBD2 (5 bases each). CDR3 size: 15 residues. From germline, CDR1 is DFQATT and CDR2 SNEGSKA (reference sequence). Deletions cut 5 bases from V and 6 bases from J, with 23 bases between. CDR3 nucleotides: TGCAGTGCTCCAGATGTTCGGGGACCCATGTTCGAGCAGTACTTC. This gives the protein CSAPDVRGPMFEQYF.

This clonotype appeared many times. The J gene is TRBJ2-3, the V gene TRBV6-2 or TRBV6-3, with D perhaps TRBD2 (5 bases). Per the germline V gene, CDR1 is MNHEY and CDR2 is SVGEGT. Trimming shortened V by 7 bases and J by 1 base, and 9 bases separated the two germline ends. The CDR3 is made up of 13 amino acids. For the CDR3, the DNA is TGTGCCAGCATCCTTAGCGGCACAGATACGCAGTATTTT. It specifies CASILSGTDTQYF.

Many counts were recorded for this clonotype. J is TRBJ1-2 and V is TRBV25-1; D gene unclear. V was clipped by 1 base and J by 14 bases, with 17 bases between them. The CDR3 consists of 13 residues. Germline CDR1 MGHDK, CDR2 SYGVNS. The CDR3 bases are TGTGCCAGCAGTGAATTCGGGAGGAGCCAGAGGACCTTC. Its translation: CASSEFGRSQRTF.

The chain recombines TRBV27 with TRBJ1-2; D is unresolved. This CDR3 is 15 amino acids long. Trimming shortened V by 6 bases and J by 0 bases, and 14 bases separated the two germline ends. Per germline, CDR1 MNHEY and CDR2 SMNVEV (reference sequence). In nucleotides, the CDR3 is TGTGCCAGCAGGCGGATTGAGTCCTCTAACTATGGCTACACCTTC. Residues: CASRRIESSNYGYTF.

The table lists this clonotype with many counts. The chain uses TRBV15 and TRBJ2-5, with D uncertain. The germline gives CDR1 LNHNV, CDR2 YYDKDF (reference sequence). V lost 8 bases and J 3 bases, leaving 10 bases between the germline ends. The CDR3 covers 12 residues. The CDR3 region has the DNA TGTGCCACCTCCCAGACCAAAGAGACCCAGTACTTC. The encoded protein is CATSQTKETQYF.

The chain joins TRBV11-3 to TRBJ2-7; possible D gene TRBD1, 5 bases. The CDR3 is 14 residues long. CDR1 and CDR2 from the germline V gene are SGHNT and YENEEA. V lost 7 bases and J 0 bases, leaving 13 bases between the germline ends. Here the CDR3 DNA reads TGTGCCAGCACCCAGTTGGGGCTCTCCTACGAGCAGTACTTC. It translates to CASTQLGLSYEQYF.

This clonotype was observed at least ten times. The gene calls are TRBV20-1 and TRBJ1-1, with D possibly matching TRBD1 (6 bases). Germline V gene data show CDR1 as DFQATT and CDR2 as SNEGSKA (reference sequence). This CDR3 comprises 12 residues. Trimming stripped 3 bases from V and 7 bases from J, with 12 bases between. The CDR3 is CSASRGACEAFF. In nucleotides, the CDR3 is TGCAGTGCTAGTAGGGGGGCATGTGAAGCTTTCTTT.

The rearrangement joins TRBV5-1 to TRBJ2-3, with 13 bases fitting TRBD2. The CDR3 is 17 residues long. Germline lookup yields CDR1 SGHRS and CDR2 YFSETQ. The ends lost 2 bases at V and 1 base at J; junction bases unmatched: 4. The CDR3 sequence: CASSFRLAGGGTDTQYF. The CDR3 DNA follows: TGCGCCAGCAGCTTTAGACTAGCGGGAGGTGGCACAGATACGCAGTATTTT.

This clonotype was recorded many times. The rearrangement uses TRBV6-5 and TRBJ1-2, with D perhaps TRBD1 (6 bases). This CDR3 spans 13 amino acids. V gave up 4 bases and J gave up 6 bases, with 12 bases separating them. Germline V gene sequence: CDR1 MNHEY, CDR2 SVGAGI. The CDR3 region has the DNA TGTGCCAGCAGTTCTTACAGGGTAGATGGCTACACCTTC. Protein product: CASSSYRVDGYTF.

This clonotype was observed many times. The chain uses TRBV27 and TRBJ1-5; 7 positions agree with TRBD1. Per the germline V gene, CDR1 is MNHEY and CDR2 is SMNVEV (reference sequence). V lost 5 bases to trimming and J lost 7 bases; unmatched junction nucleotides: 5. The CDR3 spans 13 residues. The CDR3 region is CASSGQVGQPQHF. CDR3 in DNA: TGTGCCAGCAGTGGACAGGTCGGGCAGCCCCAGCATTTT.

This clonotype came up many times. The chain links TRBV12-3 or TRBV12-4 to TRBJ1-5, with D possibly TRBD1 on 5 matching bases. V dropped 1 base and J dropped 1 base, with 14 bases sitting between them. The CDR3 length is 17 residues. As DNA, the CDR3 is TGTGCCAGCAGTTTAGGGGACGGCGTTACCAGCAATCAGCCCCAGCATTTT. Residues: CASSLGDGVTSNQPQHF.